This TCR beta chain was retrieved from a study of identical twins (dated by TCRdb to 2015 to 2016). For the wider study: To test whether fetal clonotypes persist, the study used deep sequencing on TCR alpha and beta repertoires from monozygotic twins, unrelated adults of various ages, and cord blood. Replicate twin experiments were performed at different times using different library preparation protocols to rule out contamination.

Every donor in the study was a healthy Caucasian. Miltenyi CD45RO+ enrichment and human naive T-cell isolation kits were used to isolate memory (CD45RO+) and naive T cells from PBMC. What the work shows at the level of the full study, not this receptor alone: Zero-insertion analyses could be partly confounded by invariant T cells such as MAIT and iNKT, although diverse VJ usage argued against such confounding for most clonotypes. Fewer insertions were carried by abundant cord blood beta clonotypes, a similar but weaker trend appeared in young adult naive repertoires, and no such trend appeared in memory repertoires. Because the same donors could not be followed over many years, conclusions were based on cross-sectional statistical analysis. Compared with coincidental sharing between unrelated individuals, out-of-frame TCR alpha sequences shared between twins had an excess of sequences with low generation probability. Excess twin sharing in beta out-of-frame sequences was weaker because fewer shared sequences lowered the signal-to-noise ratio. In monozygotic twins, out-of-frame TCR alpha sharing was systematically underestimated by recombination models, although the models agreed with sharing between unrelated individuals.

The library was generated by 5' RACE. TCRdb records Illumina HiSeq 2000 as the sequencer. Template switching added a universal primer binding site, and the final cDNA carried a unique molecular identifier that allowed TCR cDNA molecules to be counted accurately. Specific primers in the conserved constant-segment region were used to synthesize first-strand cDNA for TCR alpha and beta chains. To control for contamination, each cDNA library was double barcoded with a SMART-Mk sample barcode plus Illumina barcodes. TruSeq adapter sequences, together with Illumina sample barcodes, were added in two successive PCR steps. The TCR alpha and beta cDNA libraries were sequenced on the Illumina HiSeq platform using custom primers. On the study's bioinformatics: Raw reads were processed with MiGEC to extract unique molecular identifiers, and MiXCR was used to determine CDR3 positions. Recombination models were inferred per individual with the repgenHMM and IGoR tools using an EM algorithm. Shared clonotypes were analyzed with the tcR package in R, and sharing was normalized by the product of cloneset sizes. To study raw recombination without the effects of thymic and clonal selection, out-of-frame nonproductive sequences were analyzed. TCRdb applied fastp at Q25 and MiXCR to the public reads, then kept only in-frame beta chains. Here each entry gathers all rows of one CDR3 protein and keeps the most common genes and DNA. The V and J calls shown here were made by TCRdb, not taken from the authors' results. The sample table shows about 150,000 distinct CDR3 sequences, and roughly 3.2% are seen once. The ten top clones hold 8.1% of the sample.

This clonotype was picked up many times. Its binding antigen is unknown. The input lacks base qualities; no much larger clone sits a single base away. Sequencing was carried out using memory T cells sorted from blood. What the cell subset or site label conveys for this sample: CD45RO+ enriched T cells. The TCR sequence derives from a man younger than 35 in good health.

The nucleotide sequence reads as follows: TGCAGTGCTAGAGATTGGGCGGTGAATCAGCCCCAGCATTTT. Its protein product is CSARDWAVNQPQHF. Recombination joined TRBV20-1 with TRBJ1-5; no D gene call is confident. The junction carries 10 bases between V and J, which are trimmed by 0 bases and 4 bases respectively. The CDR3 runs 14 residues from the cysteine to the phenylalanine. Only the CDR3 DNA is retained, 42 bases long and in frame from the first base. Taken from the germline V gene (reference sequence), the CDR1 and CDR2 loops are DFQATT and SNEGSKA.